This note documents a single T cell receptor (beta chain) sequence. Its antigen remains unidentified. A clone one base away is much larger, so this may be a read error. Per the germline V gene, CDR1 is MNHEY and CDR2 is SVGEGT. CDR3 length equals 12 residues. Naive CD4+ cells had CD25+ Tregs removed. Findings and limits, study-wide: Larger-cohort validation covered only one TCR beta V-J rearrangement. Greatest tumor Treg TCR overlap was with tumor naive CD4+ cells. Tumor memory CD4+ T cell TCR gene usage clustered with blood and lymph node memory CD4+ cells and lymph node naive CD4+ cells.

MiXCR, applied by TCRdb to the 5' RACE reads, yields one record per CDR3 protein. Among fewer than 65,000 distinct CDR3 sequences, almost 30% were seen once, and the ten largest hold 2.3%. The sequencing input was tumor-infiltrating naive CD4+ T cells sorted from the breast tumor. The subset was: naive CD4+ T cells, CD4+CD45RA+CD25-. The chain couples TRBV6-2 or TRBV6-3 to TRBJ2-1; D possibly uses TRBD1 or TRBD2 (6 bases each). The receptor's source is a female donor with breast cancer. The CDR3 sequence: CGSSLARGGQFF. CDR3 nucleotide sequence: TGTGGCAGCAGTCTTGCCAGGGGAGGGCAGTTCTTC.